The rows below give T cell receptor beta chains drawn from one sample of a study of blood T cell repertoires in COVID-19. Profiling relied on immunoSEQ multiplex PCR, and the TCRdb table lists in-frame clones only, not all of them. There are about 300,000 clones in the sample; 87% occur only once, and approximately 2.2% lies in the top ten. Sequenced sample: peripheral blood. These receptors all come from a man between 18 and 35 years old with active or convalescent COVID-19. Both conserved end residues are part of each CDR3. A D gene is named only where the DNA matches it firmly. Expanded clones are given a class, and other clones once, few, many or no size at all.

clone_size j_call d_call v_call cdr3_aa cdr3_nt
- TRBJ1-1 - TRBV12-5 CASGLDPGVSRTLTEAFF TGTGCTAGTGGTTTGGATCCGGGGGTTTCCCGAACCTTGACTGAAGCTTTCTTT
- TRBJ2-1 - TRBV6-4 CASSDSGGEQFF TGTGCCAGCAGTGACTCCGGCGGTGAGCAGTTCTTC
- TRBJ2-7 TRBD1 TRBV14 CASNWNRGAYEQYF TGTGCCAGCAATTGGAACAGGGGGGCCTACGAGCAGTACTTC
- TRBJ2-1 TRBD2 TRBV9 CASSVRLAGGDEQFF TGTGCCAGCAGCGTAAGGCTAGCGGGGGGGGATGAGCAGTTCTTC
- TRBJ1-2 - TRBV28 CASRKAGGAGYGYTF TGTGCCAGCAGGAAGGCGGGGGGCGCAGGCTATGGCTACACCTTC
- TRBJ2-1 - TRBV4-2 CASSQGQGALAGGYNEQFF TGTGCCAGCAGCCAGGGACAGGGGGCCCTAGCGGGAGGTTACAATGAGCAGTTCTTC
- TRBJ2-1 - TRBV28 CASRTGVTTRSYNEQFF TGTGCCAGCAGGACGGGGGTCACAACCCGATCCTACAATGAGCAGTTCTTC
- TRBJ1-1 - TRBV5-1 CASSLALGLEGTEAFF TGCGCCAGCAGCTTGGCCTTAGGGCTAGAGGGCACTGAAGCTTTCTTT
- TRBJ2-7 TRBD2 TRBV5-1 CASSQGLPPYEQYF TGCGCCAGCAGCCAGGGACTACCGCCCTACGAGCAGTACTTC
- TRBJ1-1 - TRBV5-1 CASSPGTTNTEAFF TGCGCCAGCAGCCCCGGGACAACGAACACTGAAGCTTTCTTT
- TRBJ1-5 - TRBV23-1 CASSQPLSNQPQHF TGCGCCAGCAGTCAACCTTTGTCCAATCAGCCCCAGCATTTT
- TRBJ2-3 - TRBV6-5 CASNTGGADTQYF TGTGCCAGCAATACAGGGGGGGCGGATACGCAGTATTTT
once TRBJ1-1 - TRBV14 CASSQVAGNAEAFF TGTGCCAGCAGCCAAGTGGCAGGGAACGCTGAAGCTTTCTTT
few TRBJ2-6 - TRBV4-1 CASSQGPQSGANVLTF TGCGCCAGCAGCCAAGGACCACAGTCTGGGGCCAACGTCCTGACTTTC
- TRBJ2-2 - TRBV9 CASSVQMNTGELFF TGTGCCAGCAGCGTCCAGATGAACACCGGGGAGCTGTTTTTT
- TRBJ1-2 TRBD1 TRBV28 CASSPRTGTSGYTF TGTGCCAGCAGTCCTAGGACAGGGACCTCCGGCTACACCTTC
- TRBJ2-7 - TRBV7-2 CASSLDFTGEQYF TGTGCCAGCAGCTTAGATTTCACAGGCGAGCAGTACTTC
- TRBJ2-3 - TRBV29-1 CSVDGVRGDTQYF TGCAGCGTGGATGGCGTACGAGGAGATACGCAGTATTTT
- TRBJ1-5 - TRBV7-8 CASSWDLLGAGDNQPQHF TGTGCCAGCAGCTGGGATCTTTTGGGGGCGGGAGACAATCAGCCCCAGCATTTT
- TRBJ2-1 TRBD2 TRBV5-5 CASSQLAGVADEQFF TGTGCCAGCAGCCAACTAGCGGGAGTAGCAGATGAGCAGTTCTTC
- TRBJ2-1 - TRBV27 CASSLAGDIEQFF TGTGCCAGCAGTTTAGCCGGGGACATTGAGCAGTTCTTC
many TRBJ2-2 - TRBV19 CASSGRGFMTGELFF TGTGCCAGTAGTGGTAGGGGTTTTATGACCGGGGAGCTGTTTTTT
- TRBJ1-2 - TRBV5-1 CASSRSSYGYTF TGCGCCAGCAGTAGGAGTAGCTATGGCTACACCTTC
- TRBJ2-1 - TRBV28 CASLFYNEQFF TGTGCCAGCCTCTTTTACAATGAGCAGTTCTTC
- TRBJ1-1 - TRBV28 CATADTEAFF TGTGCCACCGCGGACACTGAAGCTTTCTTT
- TRBJ2-1 TRBD2 TRBV11-3 CASSLTAGDYNEQFF TGTGCCAGCAGCTTAACAGCGGGGGACTACAATGAGCAGTTCTTC
- TRBJ2-7 - TRBV21-1 CASTPGTGTYEQYF TGTGCCAGCACACCCGGGACAGGGACCTACGAGCAGTACTTC
- TRBJ1-4 - TRBV28 CASYQAHGGEKLFF TGTGCCAGCTATCAGGCCCACGGAGGTGAAAAACTGTTTTTT
- TRBJ2-2 - TRBV2 CASSEAMGRGTYTGELFF TGTGCCAGCAGTGAAGCGATGGGGAGGGGGACCTACACCGGGGAGCTGTTTTTT
once TRBJ2-5 - TRBV9 CASSVNPIQETQYF TGTGCCAGCAGCGTAAATCCAATCCAAGAGACCCAGTACTTC
few TRBJ2-2 - TRBV7-7 CASSSSRGRAVNGELFF TGTGCCAGCAGCTCTTCGAGGGGGAGGGCCGTGAACGGGGAGCTGTTTTTT
- TRBJ1-2 - TRBV4-1 CASSQEVAGNYGYTF TGCGCCAGCAGCCAAGAAGTCGCAGGGAACTATGGCTACACCTTC
- TRBJ2-6 TRBD1 TRBV3-1/TRBV3-2 CASSQWAVTGDSGANVLTF TGTGCCAGCAGCCAGTGGGCGGTGACAGGGGACTCTGGGGCCAACGTCCTGACTTTC
- TRBJ1-2 TRBD1 TRBV29-1 CSVPGQGAFGYTF TGCAGCGTTCCGGGACAGGGGGCCTTTGGCTACACCTTC
few TRBJ1-2 - TRBV2 CASSEQANYGYTF TGTGCCAGCAGTGAACAGGCTAACTATGGCTACACCTTC
- TRBJ1-5 TRBD1 TRBV18 CASSPPGQAIGTQPQHF TGTGCCAGCTCACCACCGGGACAGGCTATTGGAACTCAGCCCCAGCATTTT
- TRBJ2-7 TRBD1 TRBV7-8 CASSLVEGQFYEQYF TGTGCCAGCAGCTTAGTTGAGGGACAGTTCTACGAGCAGTACTTC
- TRBJ1-1 - TRBV28 CASSLSGPEAFF TGTGCCAGCAGTTTGTCAGGGCCTGAAGCTTTCTTT
- TRBJ2-1 TRBD2 TRBV28 CASSSGGTYNEQFF TGTGCCAGCAGTTCGGGGGGGACCTACAATGAGCAGTTCTTC
- TRBJ1-4 TRBD1 TRBV19 CASSRLRGLTNEKLFF TGTGCCAGTAGTCGTCTCAGGGGGCTTACTAATGAAAAACTGTTTTTT
- TRBJ1-5 TRBD1 TRBV5-1 CASSLGTGVNQPQHF TGCGCCAGCAGCTTGGGGACAGGGGTCAATCAGCCCCAGCATTTT
- TRBJ1-1 - TRBV5-1 CASSSLVGRTGHLSEAFF TGCGCCAGCAGCTCGCTAGTAGGTCGAACGGGACATCTCTCTGAAGCTTTCTTT
- TRBJ1-4 TRBD1 TRBV4-3 CASSRDTGTGGEKLFF TGCGCCAGCAGCCGAGATACCGGGACAGGGGGCGAAAAACTGTTTTTT
few TRBJ2-7 TRBD1 TRBV4-1 CASSQEGTGTYYEQYF TGCGCCAGCAGCCAAGAGGGGACAGGGACATACTACGAGCAGTACTTC
- TRBJ2-3 TRBD1 TRBV5-6 CASRHRGTSTDTQYF TGTGCCAGCAGGCACAGGGGGACTAGCACAGATACGCAGTATTTT
- TRBJ1-2 - TRBV28 CASSPRTYGYTF TGTGCCAGCAGCCCCCGCACTTATGGCTACACCTTC
- TRBJ2-5 - TRBV18 CASSLTRTAQGETQYF TGTGCCAGCTCATTAACGAGGACAGCCCAGGGGGAGACCCAGTACTTC
- TRBJ1-3 TRBD1 TRBV28 CASTPGGVGNTIYF TGTGCCAGCACACCAGGGGGAGTTGGAAACACCATATATTTT
- TRBJ1-6 TRBD1 TRBV5-1 CASSLRDRVYSPLHF TGCGCCAGCAGCCTCCGGGACAGGGTTTATTCACCCCTCCACTTT
- TRBJ2-1 - TRBV9 CASSPGEGSYNEQFF TGTGCCAGCAGCCCAGGGGAGGGGTCCTACAATGAGCAGTTCTTC
- TRBJ2-4 - TRBV19 CASNPTGAKNIQYF TGTGCCAGTAACCCCACAGGGGCCAAAAACATTCAGTACTTC
- TRBJ2-5 TRBD1 TRBV2 CASRRRYGTEQETQYF TGTGCCAGCAGGCGGAGATACGGGACAGAGCAAGAGACCCAGTACTTC
- TRBJ2-7 - TRBV7-3 CASSLIGPPGEQYF TGTGCCAGCAGCTTAATTGGGCCTCCTGGCGAGCAGTACTTC
- TRBJ2-7 TRBD1 TRBV28 CASSSTGTAGYEQYF TGTGCCAGCAGTTCTACCGGGACAGCTGGCTACGAGCAGTACTTC